This T cell receptor beta chain was recovered during a study of spatial heterogeneity in lung cancer. Study-wide findings and caveats: Tumors with more nonsynonymous mutations had more expanded intratumoral alpha and beta TCRs.

Time point noted: sample taken at primary tumor resection. Unsorted whole RNA samples from tumor, nontumor lung or frozen PBMC were sequenced. Each CDR3 protein gets one entry after TCRdb re-called the 5' RACE reads with MiXCR. The sample yields about 23,000 distinct CDR3 sequences, around 6% seen once. This CDR3 is built from 13 residues. Germline CDR1 and CDR2: LNHDA and SQIVND (reference sequence). V lost 11 bases to trimming and J lost 1 base, with 12 bases between them. For this clonotype: The antigen is unknown.

V and J are TRBV19 and TRBJ1-5; no clear D. This TCR was sampled from a male donor with early-stage non-small cell lung cancer. The input for sequencing was lung tumor tissue, taken at surgery. The CDR3 nucleotides are TGTGCCGTAGGAGGACTCAGCAATCAGCCCCAGCATTTT. Translated: CAVGGLSNQPQHF. Using reference TRBV19 and TRBJ1-5 for the parts outside the CDR3, the full variable domain is DGGITQSPKYLFRKEGQNVTLSCEQNLNHDAMYWYRQDPGQGLRLIYYSQIVNDFQKGDIAEGYSVSREKKESFPLTVTSAQKNPTAFYLCAVGGLSNQPQHFGDGTRLSIL.